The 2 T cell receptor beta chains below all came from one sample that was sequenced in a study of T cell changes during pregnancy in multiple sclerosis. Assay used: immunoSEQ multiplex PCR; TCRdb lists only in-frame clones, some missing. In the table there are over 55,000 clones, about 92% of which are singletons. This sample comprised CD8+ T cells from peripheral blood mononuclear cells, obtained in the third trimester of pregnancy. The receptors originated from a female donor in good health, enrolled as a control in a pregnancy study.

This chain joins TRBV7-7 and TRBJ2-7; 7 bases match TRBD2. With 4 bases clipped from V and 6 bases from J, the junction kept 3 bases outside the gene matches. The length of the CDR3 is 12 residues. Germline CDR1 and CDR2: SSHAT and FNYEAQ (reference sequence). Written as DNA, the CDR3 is TGTGCCAGCAGCTCCCCGGGGGGCGAGCAGTACTTC. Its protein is CASSSPGGEQYF.

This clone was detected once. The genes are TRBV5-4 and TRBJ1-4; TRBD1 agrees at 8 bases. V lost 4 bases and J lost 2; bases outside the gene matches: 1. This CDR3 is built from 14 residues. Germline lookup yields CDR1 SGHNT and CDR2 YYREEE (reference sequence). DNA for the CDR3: TGTGCCAGCAGCGACAGGGGTACTAATGAAAAACTGTTTTTT. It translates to CASSDRGTNEKLFF.